The T cell receptor (beta chain) described here comes from a study of shared clonotypes between healthy human individuals. Study context: Ranging from 18 to 49 in age, donors were a couple of women and a few men. Study findings and constraints: Sampling involved blood alone; tissue repertoires likely differ.

TCRdb's table, derived via immunoSEQ multiplex PCR, lists solely in-frame clones and lacks some. The table has about half a million clones, over 70% seen once. Worth noting for this clone: Its antigen remains unknown. Given a much more abundant clone one base away, this may be a read error.

The CDR3 contains 15 residues. Germline CDR1 and CDR2: SGHAT and FQDESV (reference sequence). The sequencing input was PBMCs. The gene calls are TRBV11-1 and TRBJ2-7; 9 bases are a match to TRBD1. The sequence was obtained from a woman aged 40 to 50 in good health. Some clones in this sample may be carry-over from other donors' samples. The CDR3 DNA is TGTGCCGGCAGCTTAGGTCTCGGGACAGGGAACGAGCAGTACTTC. This encodes CAGSLGLGTGNEQYF.